The 6 T cell receptor beta chains below were found in one sample sequenced in a study of shared clonotypes between healthy human individuals. The data were produced by immunoSEQ multiplex PCR, yet TCRdb's version contains in-frame clones alone and is incomplete. Seen here are 1.5 million to 2.5 million clones, about 95% observed once, and the top ten hold around 1.2%. CD45RO-negative, CCR7-selected cells formed the naive CD8 fraction, which excluded terminally differentiated effector memory CD45RA+ cells. Input material: naive CD8+ T cells sorted from blood. The receptors originated from a man between 18 and 29 years old in good health.

The chain couples TRBV2 to TRBJ2-3, with TRBD2 matching over 12 bases. The length of the CDR3 is 16 residues. Looked up from germline, CDR1 is SNHLY and CDR2 is FYNNEI. V dropped 6 bases and J dropped 4; count of bases not matched to a gene: 8. The CDR3 reads CASRKASGGAPDTQYF. The CDR3 region has the DNA TGTGCCAGCAGAAAAGCTAGCGGGGGGGCCCCAGATACGCAGTATTTT.

This clone was counted a few times. The CDR3 loop is CASSILGELYNEQFF. In DNA, the CDR3 is TGTGCCAGTAGTATTTTGGGGGAACTTTACAATGAGCAGTTCTTC. This chain connects TRBV19 to TRBJ2-1, with D perhaps being TRBD1 or TRBD2 (5 bases each). This CDR3 has 15 amino acids. V was clipped by 3 bases and J by 4 bases, with 13 bases between them. Germline-derived CDR1 and CDR2 are LNHDA and SQIVND (reference sequence). Looking up the rest from reference TRBV19 and TRBJ2-1 gives the full variable domain: DGGITQSPKYLFRKEGQNVTLSCEQNLNHDAMYWYRQDPGQGLRLIYYSQIVNDFQKGDIAEGYSVSREKKESFPLTVTSAQKNPTAFYLCASSILGELYNEQFFGPGTRLTVL.

This chain links TRBV7-9 with TRBJ2-5; D call uncertain. Germline loops: CDR1 SEHNR, CDR2 FQNEAQ (reference sequence). The CDR3 runs 13 residues. The germline V and J ends were trimmed by 10 bases and 5 bases, with 17 bases remaining between them. For the CDR3, the DNA is TGTGCCACAGAAGGGCGACACGGGGAGACCCAGTACTTC. This translates into CATEGRHGETQYF.

This clone was counted a few times. The V gene is TRBV7-9, the J gene TRBJ2-5; D unclear. Trimming removed 7 bases from V and 0 bases from J, with 12 bases in between. This CDR3 is 14 amino acids long. CDR1 is SEHNR and CDR2 is FQNEAQ in the germline V gene (reference sequence). The CDR3 here is CASTLDLDQETQYF. The CDR3, as DNA: TGTGCCAGCACCCTGGATCTGGACCAAGAGACCCAGTACTTC.

This chain links TRBV29-1 with TRBJ2-7; 7 nucleotides line up with TRBD2. Germline V CDR1 and CDR2: SQVTM, ANQGSEA. V trimming: 6 bases; J trimming: 5 bases; junction bases outside the gene matches: 10. The CDR3 covers 13 residues. The CDR3, as DNA: TGCAGCGTCACCGGGACTACTGTAAACGAGCAGTACTTC. As protein: CSVTGTTVNEQYF.

On this clone itself: The same CDR3 can be traced to other DNA sequences in this sample. V usage is TRBV4-3 and J usage is TRBJ2-5; D is uncertain. There are 13 residues in the CDR3. Germline V gene lookup returns CDR1 LGHNA and CDR2 YSLEER. V lost 0 bases and J 3 bases, leaving 5 bases between the germline ends. CDR3 sequence reads: CASSQDPEETQYF. Written as DNA, the CDR3 is TGCGCCAGCAGCCAAGACCCTGAAGAGACCCAGTACTTC.